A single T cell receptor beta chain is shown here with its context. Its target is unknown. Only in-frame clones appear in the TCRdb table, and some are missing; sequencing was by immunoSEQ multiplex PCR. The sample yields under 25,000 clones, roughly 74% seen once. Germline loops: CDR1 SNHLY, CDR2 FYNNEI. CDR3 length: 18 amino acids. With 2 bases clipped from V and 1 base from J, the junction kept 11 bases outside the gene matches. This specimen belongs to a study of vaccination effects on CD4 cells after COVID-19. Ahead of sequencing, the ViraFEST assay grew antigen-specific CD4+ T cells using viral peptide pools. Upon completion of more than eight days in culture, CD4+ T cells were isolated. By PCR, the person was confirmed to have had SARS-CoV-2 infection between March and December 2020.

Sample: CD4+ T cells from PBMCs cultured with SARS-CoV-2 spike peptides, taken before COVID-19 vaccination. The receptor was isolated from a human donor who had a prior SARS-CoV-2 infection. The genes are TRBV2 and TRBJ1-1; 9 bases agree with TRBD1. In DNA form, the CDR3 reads TGTGCCAGCAGTGAAAGAACAGGGGGCCGGTTTGGGAACACTGAAGCTTTCTTT. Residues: CASSERTGGRFGNTEAFF.